This T cell receptor (beta chain) was observed in a study of cytomegalovirus exposure and HLA in healthy donors. Study background: The same platform was used for the 110 or so validation repertoires as for the approximately 730 first-cohort repertoires, as reported in a later analysis. Study results and limitations: Most TCR sequences were seen very rarely across donors, but some public TCRs occurred in many.

Produced via immunoSEQ multiplex PCR; TCRdb's table is partial and in-frame only. The sample yields about 65,000 clones, 92% seen once. A single count supports this clone. Its matching antigen is unknown. V lost 8 bases to trimming and J lost 5 bases; unmatched junction nucleotides: 2. Germline V CDR1 and CDR2: MNHEY, SVGAGI. The CDR3 runs to 11 residues. Sequencing input: PBMCs. This receptor was identified in a woman aged 18-35 years in good health and CMV-seronegative. The gene calls are TRBV6-5 and TRBJ2-5; TRBD2 matches 7 bases. CDR3 nucleotides: TGTGCCAGCGGGGGGGGTGAGACCCAGTACTTC. Translated: CASGGGETQYF.